The 22 T cell receptor beta chains below come from one sample, sequenced in a study of shared clonotypes between healthy human individuals. Sequenced by immunoSEQ multiplex PCR; TCRdb stores in-frame clones only, minus some. This sample carries 600,000 to 750,000 clones, roughly 70% of them seen once, and the ten largest clones take under 2%. The sequencing input was memory CD4+ T cells sorted from blood. The subset: CD45RA-negative fraction. These receptors all come from a woman aged 30 to 39 in good health.

The CDR3 sequence is CASSIDQRAGNEQYF. The CDR3 DNA reads TGTGCCAGTAGTATAGATCAGAGGGCTGGAAACGAGCAGTACTTC. The J gene is TRBJ2-7, the V gene TRBV19; a possible D gene is TRBD2 (5 bases). This CDR3 is 15 amino acids long. The V and J ends lost 0 bases and 5 bases respectively, with 14 bases between them. Germline CDR1 is LNHDA and CDR2 is SQIVND (reference sequence).

This clone occurred once. The V gene is TRBV6-6, the J gene TRBJ1-2; perhaps TRBD1 as D (6 bases). The CDR3 extends over 11 amino acids. The germline V and J ends were trimmed by 5 bases and 10 bases, with 11 bases remaining between them. Germline V CDR1 and CDR2: MNHNY, SVGAGI (reference sequence). The CDR3 sequence is CASSRTAFYTF. As DNA, the CDR3 is TGTGCCAGCAGTCGGACAGCTTTCTACACCTTC.

Points on this clone: Other DNA sequences in this sample translate to the same CDR3. V and J are TRBV6-5 and TRBJ2-5; D remains unclear. CDR1 is MNHEY, CDR2 SVGAGI, per germline. The CDR3 is 11 amino acids. The V end lost 6 bases, the J end lost 5 bases, and 7 bases lay between the germline ends. CDR3: CASSYQETQYF. CDR3 nucleotides: TGTGCCAGCAGCTATCAGGAGACCCAGTACTTC.

This sequence joins TRBV5-6 and TRBJ2-1, with D possibly TRBD2 on 6 matching bases. V lost 7 bases and J lost 6, with 17 bases in between. Germline V gene lookup returns CDR1 SGHDT and CDR2 YYEEEE. The CDR3 is 14 amino acids. The chain's CDR3 is CASGGVGTGNEQFF. The DNA of the CDR3 is TGTGCCAGCGGAGGGGTGGGTACGGGCAATGAGCAGTTCTTC.

At least ten counts were recorded for this clone. The gene calls are TRBV6-1 and TRBJ2-2; D perhaps matches TRBD2 (6 bases). The germline CDR1 and CDR2 sequences are MNHNS and SASEGT. V was pared by 3 bases and J by 7 bases, with 12 bases between. The CDR3 is 14 amino acids. The CDR3 spells CASSDGRGFGELFF. DNA of the CDR3: TGTGCCAGCAGTGACGGGAGAGGGTTCGGGGAGCTGTTTTTT.

This clone occurred a few times. This chain uses TRBV28 with TRBJ2-7; 7 nucleotides match TRBD1. Unmatched junction bases numbered 11, after V lost 6 bases and J lost 6 bases. The germline V gene encodes CDR1 MDHEN and CDR2 SYDVKM. The CDR3 sequence is 14 residues long. The CDR3 sequence is CASSHRDRESEQYF. DNA for the CDR3: TGTGCCAGCAGCCATCGTGACAGGGAAAGCGAGCAGTACTTC.

This rearrangement joins TRBV30 to TRBJ1-2; D is perhaps TRBD1 (5 bases). V was cut by 2 bases and J by 4 bases, with 11 bases left in between. This CDR3 is built from 13 residues. Germline CDR1 is GTSNPN and CDR2 is SVGIG (reference sequence). This CDR3 reads CAWSWRGAYGYTF. DNA of the CDR3: TGTGCCTGGAGTTGGAGGGGAGCCTATGGCTACACCTTC.

A single count supports this clone. The chain combines TRBV11-2 with TRBJ2-7; 9 bases agree with TRBD2. The germline V gene encodes CDR1 SGHAT and CDR2 FQNNGV. The V segment lost 5 bases and the J segment 0 bases; nucleotides outside the gene matches: 8. The CDR3 is 16 amino acids. The chain's CDR3 is CASSRDSGSSSYEQYF. The CDR3 DNA reads as TGTGCCAGCAGCCGAGATAGCGGGAGTAGCTCCTACGAGCAGTACTTC.

CDR3 sequence: CASSVGLAAGQETQYF. The CDR3 nucleotides read TGTGCCAGCAGCGTGGGACTAGCGGCAGGACAAGAGACCCAGTACTTC. The V gene is TRBV5-6, the J gene TRBJ2-5; 11 bases agree with TRBD2. The V gene's germline CDR1 is SGHDT and CDR2 YYEEEE. The CDR3 has 16 amino acids. With 4 bases clipped from V and 2 bases from J, the junction kept 7 bases outside the gene matches.

The chain joins TRBV11-2 to TRBJ2-5; 11 bases fit TRBD2. Germline CDR1 SGHAT, CDR2 FQNNGV. The J segment lost 5 bases and the V segment lost 5 bases, leaving 13 bases of the junction unmatched. CDR3 length: 17 residues. CDR3 nucleotides: TGTGCCAGCAGCCACTATCTAGGTAGCGGGAGGGGGGAGACCCAGTACTTC. Translating gives CASSHYLGSGRGETQYF.

The chain has TRBV10-3 and TRBJ1-5; D is unclear. Trimming cost V 0 bases and J 7 bases, with 7 bases left between them. Germline CDR1 is ENHRY and CDR2 is SYGVKD. CDR3 length: 13 residues. This CDR3 is CAISESTEQPQHF. The CDR3 DNA follows: TGTGCCATCAGTGAGTCGACGGAGCAGCCCCAGCATTTT.

This rearrangement joins TRBV4-2 to TRBJ2-1, with D unresolved. V lost 0 bases to trimming and J lost 7 bases, with 16 bases between them. The germline gives CDR1 LGHNA, CDR2 YNFKEQ. The CDR3 has 16 residues. Here the CDR3 DNA reads TGTGCCAGCAGCCAAGATCTGGGAAGGCTGGTAAATGAGCAGTTCTTC. It specifies CASSQDLGRLVNEQFF.

As regards this clone: Within the sample, other DNA sequences also encode this same CDR3. J is TRBJ1-4 and V is TRBV5-1, with 8 bases identical to TRBD1. This CDR3 is 14 amino acids long. V lost 1 base, J lost 5 bases, and 1 base stayed unmatched. CDR1 and CDR2 from the germline V gene are SGHRS and YFSETQ. CDR3 nucleotides: TGCGCCAGCAGCTTGACAGGGGGAAATGAAAAACTGTTTTTT. As protein: CASSLTGGNEKLFF.

The CDR3 nucleotides read TGTGCCAGTAGTATCCAAAGTGCGAGGGACATACTCGCAGATACGCAGTATTTT. It is translated as CASSIQSARDILADTQYF. The genes are TRBV19 and TRBJ2-3, with D perhaps matching TRBD1 (6 bases). Germline V gives CDR1 LNHDA, CDR2 SQIVND (reference sequence). There are 18 residues in the CDR3. V lost 3 bases and J 4 bases, leaving 23 bases between the germline ends. Looking up the rest from reference TRBV19 and TRBJ2-3 gives the full variable domain: DGGITQSPKYLFRKEGQNVTLSCEQNLNHDAMYWYRQDPGQGLRLIYYSQIVNDFQKGDIAEGYSVSREKKESFPLTVTSAQKNPTAFYLCASSIQSARDILADTQYFGPGTRLTVL.

This chain joins TRBV27 and TRBJ2-1, with TRBD2 matching 7 bases. Germline CDR1 is MNHEY and CDR2 is SMNVEV (reference sequence). J gave up 3 bases and V 5 bases, and 4 bases lay outside the gene matches. This CDR3 region has 14 residues. The CDR3 protein is CASSALALYNEQFF. The CDR3, as DNA: TGTGCCAGCAGTGCACTAGCGCTCTACAATGAGCAGTTCTTC.

This clone was detected only a few times. The rearrangement uses TRBV27 and TRBJ1-2; 7 bases agree with TRBD1. V shed 7 bases and J 6 bases; nucleotides not matched to a gene: 11. CDR1 and CDR2 from the germline V gene are MNHEY and SMNVEV (reference sequence). The CDR3 has 14 residues. DNA for the CDR3: TGTGCCAGCACAAACACGACGCAGGGGGATGGCTACACCTTC. Translating it yields CASTNTTQGDGYTF.

This CDR3 is CASSFGSGAYNEQFF. The DNA for the CDR3 is TGTGCCAGCAGCTTCGGGTCAGGGGCCTACAATGAGCAGTTCTTC. The chain employs TRBV7-3 and TRBJ2-1; tentatively, D is TRBD1 (6 bases). Per the germline V gene, CDR1 is SGHTA and CDR2 is FQGTGA. V lost 3 bases to trimming and J lost 2 bases, with 11 bases between them. This CDR3 region has 15 residues.

This chain uses TRBV5-1 with TRBJ2-1, with D possibly TRBD1 on 5 matching bases. The germline V gene encodes CDR1 SGHRS and CDR2 YFSETQ. Trimming took 0 bases from V and 5 from J, leaving 9 bases between them. This CDR3 contains 14 residues. CDR3 amino acids: CASSLESGNNEQFF. The CDR3 DNA sequence: TGCGCCAGCAGCTTGGAGTCAGGGAACAATGAGCAGTTCTTC.

Comment on this clone: This may be a read error, as it is one base from a much larger clone. V is TRBV25-1 and J is TRBJ2-7; D not resolved. Trimming removed 3 bases from V and 2 bases from J, with 17 bases in between. The CDR3 is 16 residues long. From germline, CDR1 is MGHDK and CDR2 SYGVNS. CDR3 in DNA: TGTGCCAGCAGTGACTTCCCGAACACCCCAGCCTACGAGCAGTACTTC. This gives the protein CASSDFPNTPAYEQYF.

CDR3 in amino acids: CASSLVVVTNSGANVLTF. CDR3 bases: TGTGCCAGCAGCTTGGTAGTAGTCACCAACTCTGGGGCCAACGTCCTGACTTTC. The gene calls are TRBV5-6 and TRBJ2-6; D not resolved. CDR1 SGHDT and CDR2 YYEEEE come from the germline V gene. V lost 0 bases, J lost 0 bases, and 13 bases lay in between. CDR3 length: 18 residues.

This rearrangement joins TRBV10-3 to TRBJ2-7; TRBD1 matches at 8 bases. CDR3 length: 14 amino acids. Germline CDR1 ENHRY, CDR2 SYGVKD. With 3 bases clipped from V and 0 bases from J, the junction kept 1 base outside the gene matches. The CDR3 DNA is TGTGCCATCAGTGAAGACAGGGGCTCCTACGAGCAGTACTTC. Protein: CAISEDRGSYEQYF.

This clone appeared a single time. The chain couples TRBV19 to TRBJ2-7, with TRBD1 matching 9 bases. V was pared by 6 bases and J by 0 bases, with 6 bases of the junction left unmatched. Germline lookup yields CDR1 LNHDA and CDR2 SQIVND (reference sequence). The CDR3 loop spans 15 amino acids. CDR3 protein: CASREQGANSYEQYF. CDR3 DNA: TGTGCCAGTAGAGAACAGGGGGCTAACTCCTACGAGCAGTACTTC.